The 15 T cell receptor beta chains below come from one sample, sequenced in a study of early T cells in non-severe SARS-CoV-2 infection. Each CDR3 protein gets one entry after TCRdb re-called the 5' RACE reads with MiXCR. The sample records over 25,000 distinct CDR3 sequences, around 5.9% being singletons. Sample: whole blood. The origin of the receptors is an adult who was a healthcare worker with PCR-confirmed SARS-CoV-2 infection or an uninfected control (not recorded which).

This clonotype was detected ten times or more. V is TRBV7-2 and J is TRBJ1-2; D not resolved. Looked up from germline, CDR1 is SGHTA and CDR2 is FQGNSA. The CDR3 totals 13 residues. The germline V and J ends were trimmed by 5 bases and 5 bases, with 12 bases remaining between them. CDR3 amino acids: CASSIWVQYGYTF. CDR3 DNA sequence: TGTGCCAGCAGCATTTGGGTCCAGTATGGCTACACCTTC.

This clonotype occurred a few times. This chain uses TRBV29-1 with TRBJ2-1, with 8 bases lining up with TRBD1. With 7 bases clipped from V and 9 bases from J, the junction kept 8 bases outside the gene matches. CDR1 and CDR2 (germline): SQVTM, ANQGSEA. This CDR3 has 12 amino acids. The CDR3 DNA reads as TGCAGCGGACGGGACAGGCTCAGTGAGCAGTTCTTC. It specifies CSGRDRLSEQFF.

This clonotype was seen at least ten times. The CDR3 spells CASSSKIDSQLAKNIQYF. The CDR3 bases are TGTGCCAGCAGCTCAAAAATTGACAGCCAACTAGCCAAAAACATTCAGTACTTC. The rearrangement joins TRBV5-5 to TRBJ2-4; perhaps TRBD1 as D (5 bases). The length of the CDR3 is 18 residues. Trimming removed 3 bases at V and 0 bases at J, with 19 bases between. Per the germline V gene, CDR1 is SGHKS and CDR2 is YYEKEE (reference sequence).

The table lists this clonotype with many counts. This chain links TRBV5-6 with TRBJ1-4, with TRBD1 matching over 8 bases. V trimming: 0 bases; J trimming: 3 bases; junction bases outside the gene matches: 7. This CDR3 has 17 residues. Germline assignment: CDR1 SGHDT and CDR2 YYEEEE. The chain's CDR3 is CASSLVQGERPNEKLFF. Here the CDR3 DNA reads TGTGCCAGCAGCTTGGTACAGGGGGAAAGACCTAATGAAAAACTGTTTTTT.

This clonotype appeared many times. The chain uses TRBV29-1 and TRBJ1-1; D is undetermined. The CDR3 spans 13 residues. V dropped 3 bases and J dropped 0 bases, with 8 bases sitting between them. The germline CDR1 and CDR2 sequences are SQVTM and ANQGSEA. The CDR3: CSVDGRLNTEAFF. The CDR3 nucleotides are TGCAGCGTTGACGGCAGGTTGAACACTGAAGCTTTCTTT.

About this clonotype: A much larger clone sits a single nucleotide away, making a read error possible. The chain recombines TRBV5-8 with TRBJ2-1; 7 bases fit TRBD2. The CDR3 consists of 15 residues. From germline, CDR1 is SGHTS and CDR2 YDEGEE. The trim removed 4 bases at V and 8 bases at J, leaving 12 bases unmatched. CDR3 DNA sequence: TGTGCCAGCAGCCTCCCAAGACTAGCAAGCGATGAGCAGTTCTTC. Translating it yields CASSLPRLASDEQFF. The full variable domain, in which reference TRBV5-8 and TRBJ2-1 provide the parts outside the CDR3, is EAGVTQSPTHLIKTRGQQATLRCSPISGHTSVYWYQQALGLGLQFLLWYDEGEERNRGNFPPRFSGRQFPNYSSELNVNALELEDSALYLCASSLPRLASDEQFFGPGTRLTVL.

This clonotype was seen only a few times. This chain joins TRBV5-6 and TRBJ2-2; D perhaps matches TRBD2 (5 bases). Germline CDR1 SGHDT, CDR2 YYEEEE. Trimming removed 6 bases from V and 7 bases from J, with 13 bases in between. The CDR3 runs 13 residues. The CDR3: CASTPTSNGELFF. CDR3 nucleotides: TGTGCCAGCACGCCTACTAGTAACGGGGAGCTGTTTTTT.

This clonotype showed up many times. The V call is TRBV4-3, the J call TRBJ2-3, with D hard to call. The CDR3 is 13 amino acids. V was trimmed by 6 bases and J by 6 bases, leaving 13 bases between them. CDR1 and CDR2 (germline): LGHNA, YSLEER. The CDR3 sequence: CASSQSRSDTQYF. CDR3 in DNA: TGCGCCAGCAGTCAATCCCGATCGGATACGCAGTATTTT.

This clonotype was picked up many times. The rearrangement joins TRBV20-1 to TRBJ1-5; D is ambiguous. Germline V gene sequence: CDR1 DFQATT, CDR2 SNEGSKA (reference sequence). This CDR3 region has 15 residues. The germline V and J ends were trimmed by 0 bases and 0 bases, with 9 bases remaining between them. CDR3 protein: CSARDQPISNQPQHF. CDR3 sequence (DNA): TGCAGTGCTAGAGATCAGCCGATTAGCAATCAGCCCCAGCATTTT.

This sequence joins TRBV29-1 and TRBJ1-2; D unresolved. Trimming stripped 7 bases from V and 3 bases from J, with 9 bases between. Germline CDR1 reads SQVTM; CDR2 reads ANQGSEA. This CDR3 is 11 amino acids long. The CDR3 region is CSDGEHYGYTF. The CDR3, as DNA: TGCAGCGATGGAGAGCACTATGGCTACACCTTC.

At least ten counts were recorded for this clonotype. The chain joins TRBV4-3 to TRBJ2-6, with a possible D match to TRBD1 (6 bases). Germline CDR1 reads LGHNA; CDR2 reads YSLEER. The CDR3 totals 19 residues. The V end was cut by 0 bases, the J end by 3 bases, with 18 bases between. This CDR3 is CASSQEANQGLRGANVLTF. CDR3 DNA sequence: TGCGCCAGCAGCCAAGAGGCTAATCAGGGGTTACGTGGGGCCAACGTCCTGACTTTC.

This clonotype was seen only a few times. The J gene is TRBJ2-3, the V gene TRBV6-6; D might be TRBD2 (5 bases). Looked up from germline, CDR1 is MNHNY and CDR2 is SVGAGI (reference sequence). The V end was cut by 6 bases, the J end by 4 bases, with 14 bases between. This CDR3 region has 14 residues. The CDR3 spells CASRDFLRADTQYF. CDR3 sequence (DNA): TGTGCCAGCAGGGACTTCCTCCGGGCAGATACGCAGTATTTT.

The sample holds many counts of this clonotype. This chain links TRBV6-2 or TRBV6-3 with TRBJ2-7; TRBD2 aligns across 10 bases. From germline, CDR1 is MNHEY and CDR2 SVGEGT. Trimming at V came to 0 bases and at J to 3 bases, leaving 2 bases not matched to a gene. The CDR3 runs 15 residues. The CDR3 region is CASSYSLAGDYEQYF. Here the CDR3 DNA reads TGTGCCAGCAGTTACTCGCTAGCGGGAGACTACGAGCAGTACTTC.

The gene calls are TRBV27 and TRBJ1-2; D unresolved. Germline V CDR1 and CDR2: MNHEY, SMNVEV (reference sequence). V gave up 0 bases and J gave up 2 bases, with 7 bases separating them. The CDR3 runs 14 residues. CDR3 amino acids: CASSLSTGNYGYTF. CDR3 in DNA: TGTGCCAGCAGTTTATCAACGGGGAACTATGGCTACACCTTC.

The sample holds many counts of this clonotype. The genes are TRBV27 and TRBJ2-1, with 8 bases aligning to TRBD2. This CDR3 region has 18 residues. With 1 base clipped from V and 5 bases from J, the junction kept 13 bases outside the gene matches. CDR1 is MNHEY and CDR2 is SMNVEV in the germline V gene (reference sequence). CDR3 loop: CASSLWPPPSGFHNEQFF. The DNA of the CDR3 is TGTGCCAGCAGTTTATGGCCCCCACCTAGCGGGTTCCACAATGAGCAGTTCTTC.